The clone carrying this TCR beta chain was counted once. Its antigen is not known. This specimen belongs to a study of a mutant IDH1 vaccine in newly diagnosed glioma. About the study: Most patients had received both radiotherapy and temozolomide, the prior options being radiotherapy, temozolomide, or both.

Time point noted: week 47, end of study. Vaccination used 300 ug of mutant IDH1 20-mer peptide per dose, with topical imiquimod. The CDR3 contains 12 residues. With 7 bases removed from V and 3 bases from J, the gap between germline ends came to 9 bases. Germline lookup yields CDR1 MNHNS and CDR2 SASEGT. Sequencing used immunoSEQ multiplex PCR; TCRdb keeps in-frame clones, though not all of them. The table includes tens of thousands of clones, 65% to 85% detected once. The genes are TRBV6-1 and TRBJ2-5; D remains unclear. The source is a woman in her 30s with glioma. Some clones in this sample may be carry-over from other donors' samples. This sample comprised PBMCs, obtained from a glioma patient whose treatment included an IDH1 peptide vaccine. CDR3 nucleotides: TGTGCCAGCAAAGAAGTCGAAGAGACCCAGTACTTC. Translating gives CASKEVEETQYF.